The clone carrying this T cell receptor beta chain has just a few counts. TCRdb re-analysed the 5' RACE reads in MiXCR, keeping a single row per CDR3 protein. This table holds 40,000 to 45,000 distinct CDR3 sequences, approximately 6.5% found once. The CDR3 extends over 15 amino acids. The V and J ends lost 0 bases and 4 bases, in that order; junction bases with no gene match: 6. The germline V gene has CDR1 MGHRA and CDR2 YSYEKL. The entry originates in a study of early T cells in non-severe SARS-CoV-2 infection. The V gene is TRBV4-1, the J gene TRBJ2-7, with 7 bases lining up with TRBD1. Sequenced here: whole blood, sampled at baseline. This TCR was recovered from an adult who was a healthcare worker with PCR-confirmed SARS-CoV-2 infection or an uninfected control (not recorded which). In DNA, the CDR3 is TGCGCCAGCAGCCAAGAATCGACAGGGCGATACGAGCAGTACTTC. As protein: CASSQESTGRYEQYF.